This passage covers 26 T cell receptor beta chains from one sample sequenced in a study of CD8+ T cells in alopecia areata. Extracted RNA was reverse transcribed into cDNA, the sequencing template. Data came from immunoSEQ multiplex PCR; TCRdb stores just in-frame clones and leaves some out. The sample records hundreds of thousands of clones, about two thirds being singletons. Material: CD4+ T cells sorted from blood, obtained at week 0. The receptor source for this set is a human donor with alopecia areata.

The chain combines TRBV5-4 with TRBJ2-5; 7 bases are a match to TRBD1. The V gene's germline CDR1 is SGHNT and CDR2 YYREEE (reference sequence). V was pared by 4 bases and J by 4 bases, with 13 bases of the junction left unmatched. The CDR3 loop spans 16 amino acids. The CDR3 bases are TGTGCCAGCAGCCCCCTACTGACAGGGACGGGAGAGACCCAGTACTTC. This translates into CASSPLLTGTGETQYF.

This rearrangement joins TRBV2 to TRBJ2-7; 11 bases are shared with TRBD1. With 6 bases clipped from V and 4 bases from J, the junction kept 5 bases outside the gene matches. Per germline, CDR1 SNHLY and CDR2 FYNNEI. The CDR3 covers 14 residues. The CDR3 sequence: CASSPGQGAYEQYF. Here the CDR3 DNA reads TGTGCCAGCAGCCCAGGACAGGGGGCGTACGAGCAGTACTTC.

The gene calls are TRBV2 and TRBJ2-1; TRBD1 aligns across 10 bases. Germline CDR1 is SNHLY and CDR2 is FYNNEI. The J segment lost 6 bases and the V segment lost 8 bases, leaving 4 bases of the junction unmatched. This CDR3 is built from 13 residues. The CDR3, as DNA: TGTGCCAGCGATCGGGACAGGGGCAATGAGCAGTTCTTC. Its protein product is CASDRDRGNEQFF.

This clone was counted between two and nine times. The rearrangement uses TRBV5-6 and TRBJ1-1; D not certain. V lost 4 bases, J lost 1 base, and 14 bases lay in between. Germline values: CDR1 SGHDT, CDR2 YYEEEE. This CDR3 spans 15 amino acids. In nucleotides, the CDR3 is TGTGCCAGCAGCGGAGGGCGGACGGGGAACACTGAAGCTTTCTTT. Amino acids: CASSGGRTGNTEAFF.

This sequence joins TRBV9 and TRBJ2-7; D remains ambiguous. This CDR3 is built from 14 residues. CDR1 and CDR2 (germline): SGDLS, YYNGEE. The V end was cut by 0 bases, the J end by 7 bases, with 14 bases between. This chain's CDR3 is CASSVGIDSLEQYF. Written as DNA, the CDR3 is TGTGCCAGCAGCGTAGGGATAGATTCCCTGGAGCAGTACTTC.

The genes are TRBV27 and TRBJ1-2; 9 bases are shared with TRBD1. After removal of 2 bases from V and 7 bases from J, the junction contained 8 bases not matched to a gene. Germline V gene data show CDR1 as MNHEY and CDR2 as SMNVEV (reference sequence). The CDR3 runs to 15 residues. The CDR3 region is CASSLLTGGRGGYTF. The CDR3 nucleotides read TGTGCCAGCAGTTTACTTACAGGGGGCCGGGGTGGCTACACCTTC.

The chain carries TRBV29-1 and TRBJ2-2, with D maybe TRBD1 (5 bases). This CDR3 has 15 amino acids. V lost 5 bases and J 3 bases, leaving 16 bases between the germline ends. The V gene's germline CDR1 is SQVTM and CDR2 ANQGSEA. The CDR3 loop reads CSVRLTQGDTGELFF. For the CDR3, the DNA is TGCAGCGTTAGGTTGACTCAGGGTGACACCGGGGAGCTGTTTTTT.

The rearrangement links TRBV15 to TRBJ1-4, with D uncertain. V gave up 0 bases and J gave up 4 bases, with 9 bases separating them. Germline CDR1 reads LNHNV; CDR2 reads YYDKDF (reference sequence). The CDR3 is 15 amino acids. The CDR3 region has the DNA TGTGCCACCAGCAGAGATTTGACGGTTAATGAAAAACTGTTTTTT. Translation: CATSRDLTVNEKLFF. The full variable domain, in which reference TRBV15 and TRBJ1-4 provide the parts outside the CDR3, is DAMVIQNPRYQVTQFGKPVTLSCSQTLNHNVMYWYQQKSSQAPKLLFHYYDKDFNNEADTPDNFQSRRPNTSFCFLDIRSPGLGDTAMYLCATSRDLTVNEKLFFGSGTQLSVL.

The V and J genes are TRBV2 and TRBJ2-7; D perhaps matches TRBD2 (6 bases). V was pared by 6 bases and J by 5 bases, with 11 bases between. The CDR3 runs 12 residues. Germline loops: CDR1 SNHLY, CDR2 FYNNEI. This chain's CDR3 is CASSLDYNEQYF. The CDR3 DNA reads TGTGCCAGCAGCCTGGACTATAACGAGCAGTACTTC.

The rearrangement uses TRBV4-3 and TRBJ2-7; D unclear. The CDR3 contains 15 residues. From germline, CDR1 is LGHNA and CDR2 YSLEER. Trimming left V 0 bases short and J 3 bases short, with 12 bases between. Here the CDR3 DNA reads TGCGCCAGCAGCCAAGATCAAGGTAGCTACTACGAGCAGTACTTC. Amino acids: CASSQDQGSYYEQYF.

This chain connects TRBV14 to TRBJ2-3; D is possibly TRBD2 (6 bases). Germline V CDR1 and CDR2: SGHDN, FVKESK. The CDR3 length is 15 residues. Trimming shortened V by 6 bases and J by 2 bases, and 15 bases separated the two germline ends. Written as DNA, the CDR3 is TGTGCCAGCAGGCCGACGGGGGTTTACACAGATACGCAGTATTTT. Translated, it gives CASRPTGVYTDTQYF.

The chain has TRBV5-1 and TRBJ1-2, with D perhaps TRBD1 (6 bases). Trimming took off 4 bases at V and 8 bases at J, with 18 bases between the two ends. This CDR3 has 14 residues. Germline V gene lookup returns CDR1 SGHRS and CDR2 YFSETQ. As DNA, the CDR3 is TGCGCCAGCAGCAAAACACGACAGGTGGGAGGCTACACCTTC. Its protein is CASSKTRQVGGYTF.

This sequence joins TRBV5-1 and TRBJ1-6, with 8 bases fitting TRBD1. This CDR3 has 15 amino acids. Trimming cost V 4 bases and J 5 bases; bases outside gene matches: 5. Germline CDR1 is SGHRS and CDR2 is YFSETQ. As DNA, the CDR3 is TGCGCCAGCAGCGCGGGACAGGAAGATAATTCACCCCTCCACTTT. This codes for CASSAGQEDNSPLHF.

The chain recombines TRBV7-2 with TRBJ1-5, with D perhaps matching TRBD1 (5 bases). The V end lost 1 base, the J end lost 4 bases, and 8 bases lay between the germline ends. The CDR3 spans 14 residues. In germline, CDR1 is SGHTA, CDR2 FQGNSA. As DNA, the CDR3 is TGTGCCAGCAGCTTAGACGGGGCAAATCAGCCCCAGCATTTT. Its protein product is CASSLDGANQPQHF.

This clone was counted a few times. The chain is built from TRBV18 and TRBJ1-5; 7 bases fit TRBD1. This CDR3 comprises 14 residues. Germline CDR1 and CDR2: KGHSH and LQKENI. V was pared by 3 bases and J by 7 bases, with 6 bases of the junction left unmatched. CDR3 sequence: CASSPRQGAQPQHF. The CDR3 nucleotides read TGTGCCAGCTCACCGCGACAGGGAGCACAGCCCCAGCATTTT.

This chain uses TRBV9 with TRBJ2-7; D perhaps matches TRBD1 (6 bases). This CDR3 comprises 13 residues. Trimming removed 0 bases from V and 9 bases from J, with 13 bases in between. The germline V gene encodes CDR1 SGDLS and CDR2 YYNGEE. The CDR3 DNA sequence: TGTGCCAGCAGCGTAGACTTAGGGGGTAGGCAGTACTTC. Amino acid sequence: CASSVDLGGRQYF. Variable domain in full (rest from reference TRBV9 and TRBJ2-7): DSGVTQTPKHLITATGQRVTLRCSPRSGDLSVYWYQQSLDQGLQFLIQYYNGEERAKGNILERFSAQQFPDLHSELNLSSLELGDSALYFCASSVDLGGRQYFGPGTRLTVT.

This chain uses TRBV7-3 with TRBJ2-1; 8 nucleotides agree with TRBD2. This CDR3 is 13 amino acids long. Looked up from germline, CDR1 is SGHTA and CDR2 is FQGTGA. The V segment lost 6 bases and the J segment 5 bases; nucleotides outside the gene matches: 3. The CDR3 spells CASSTSGNNEQFF. The CDR3, as DNA: TGTGCCAGCAGTACTAGCGGAAACAATGAGCAGTTCTTC.

J is TRBJ1-2 and V is TRBV30; D call uncertain. There are 12 residues in the CDR3. Trimming took off 0 bases at V and 5 bases at J, with 7 bases between the two ends. Germline lookup yields CDR1 GTSNPN and CDR2 SVGIG (reference sequence). CDR3 in amino acids: CAWSVSPYGYTF. CDR3 in DNA: TGTGCCTGGAGTGTATCGCCTTATGGCTACACCTTC.

The chain uses TRBV4-1 and TRBJ2-2; D unclear. CDR1 and CDR2 from the germline V gene are MGHRA and YSYEKL. The length of the CDR3 is 15 residues. V shed 4 bases and J shed 2 bases, with 11 bases lying between them. The CDR3 coding sequence is TGCGCCAGCAGCCTGGTTCCTGGAAACACCGGGGAGCTGTTTTTT. It translates to CASSLVPGNTGELFF.

The V call is TRBV9, the J call TRBJ1-1; D uncertain. CDR3 length equals 16 residues. The germline V and J ends were trimmed by 0 bases and 4 bases, with 16 bases remaining between them. Per the germline V gene, CDR1 is SGDLS and CDR2 is YYNGEE. The DNA for the CDR3 is TGTGCCAGCAGCGTAGCTGGGGATGGGCGAGGCACTGAAGCTTTCTTT. Protein sequence: CASSVAGDGRGTEAFF.

This clone appeared a few times. The V and J genes are TRBV7-9 and TRBJ2-1; D could derive from TRBD1 or TRBD2 (6 bases each). The CDR3 has 12 amino acids. Looked up from germline, CDR1 is SEHNR and CDR2 is FQNEAQ (reference sequence). V lost 3 bases to trimming and J lost 8 bases, with 8 bases between them. CDR3 nucleotide sequence: TGTGCCAGCAGCTTCCGGGGGCATGAGCAGTTCTTC. This sequence encodes CASSFRGHEQFF.

The sample holds a few counts of this clone. Other DNA variants within this sample encode the same CDR3. The chain combines TRBV29-1 with TRBJ1-2; D ambiguous. The V end was cut by 6 bases, the J end by 2 bases, with 10 bases between. CDR3 length: 12 residues. Looked up from germline, CDR1 is SQVTM and CDR2 is ANQGSEA. The CDR3, as DNA: TGCAGCGTCCGCGAGGGAAACTATGGCTACACCTTC. This gives the protein CSVREGNYGYTF. Complete variable domain (other parts from reference TRBV29-1 and TRBJ1-2): SAVISQKPSRDICQRGTSLTIQCQVDSQVTMMFWYRQQPGQSLTLIATANQGSEATYESGFVIDKFPISRPNLTFSTLTVSNMSPEDSSIYLCSVREGNYGYTFGSGTRLTVV.

The chain uses TRBV29-1 and TRBJ1-3; 9 bases fit TRBD1. Germline V gene lookup returns CDR1 SQVTM and CDR2 ANQGSEA. The CDR3 runs 16 residues. The V and J ends lost 7 bases and 0 bases, in that order; junction bases with no gene match: 10. The chain's CDR3 is CSAVDTGGGSGNTIYF. The CDR3 coding sequence is TGCAGCGCCGTAGACACAGGGGGCGGCTCTGGAAACACCATATATTTT. The whole variable domain, remainder taken from reference TRBV29-1 and TRBJ1-3, is SAVISQKPSRDICQRGTSLTIQCQVDSQVTMMFWYRQQPGQSLTLIATANQGSEATYESGFVIDKFPISRPNLTFSTLTVSNMSPEDSSIYLCSAVDTGGGSGNTIYFGEGSWLTVV.

The chain uses TRBV10-3 and TRBJ1-1, with D possibly being TRBD1 (6 bases). The CDR3 has 16 amino acids. V lost 4 bases to trimming and J lost 7 bases, with 22 bases between them. Germline V gene data show CDR1 as ENHRY and CDR2 as SYGVKD. The DNA for the CDR3 is TGTGCCATCAGTGGACACAGGGCCTCTGGGGAGGGTGAAGCTTTCTTT. This translates into CAISGHRASGEGEAFF.

The chain uses TRBV30 and TRBJ1-1; tentative D call: TRBD1 (6 bases). V dropped 1 base and J dropped 5 bases, with 11 bases sitting between them. Germline V gene lookup returns CDR1 GTSNPN and CDR2 SVGIG (reference sequence). This CDR3 comprises 13 residues. The CDR3 spells CAWSDDRGTEAFF. The CDR3 DNA sequence: TGTGCCTGGAGTGACGATAGGGGGACTGAAGCTTTCTTT.

The chain combines TRBV30 with TRBJ1-1; D remains unclear. Germline-derived CDR1 and CDR2 are GTSNPN and SVGIG (reference sequence). The CDR3 consists of 11 residues. V was shortened by 4 bases and J by 7 bases, with 10 bases between the two germline ends. The CDR3 DNA sequence: TGTGCCTGGACCCCTAGGAGTGAAGCTTTCTTT. Its translation: CAWTPRSEAFF.